The T cell receptor (beta chain) described here comes from a study of tissue T cells after allogeneic stem cell transplantation. Repertoires were generated with immunoSEQ multiplex PCR, while TCRdb's copy carries only in-frame clones and drops some. The sample lists tens of thousands of clones; 85% were seen once. V lost 2 bases and J 6 bases, leaving 11 bases between the germline ends. This CDR3 spans 14 amino acids. Germline lookup yields CDR1 MNHEY and CDR2 SVGEGT. The source is a woman aged 18-55 years who later had graft-versus-host disease after an allogeneic stem cell transplant. J is TRBJ1-5 and V is TRBV6-2 or TRBV6-3, with D perhaps matching TRBD1 (6 bases). Source: blood, taken before transplantation. The CDR3 DNA is TGTGCCAGCAGTTACAAGACAGGTCCTCAGCCCCAGCATTTT. Translation: CASSYKTGPQPQHF.